The TCR beta chain described here comes from a study of blood T cell repertoires in COVID-19. Background on the study: Samples of COVID-19 (acute and convalescent) were obtained from the United States, Italy and Spain. PBMCs, B-cell-depleted T cells, or T cells were the source of the cDNA or gDNA that made up the material.

In the original workflow: The authors estimated nucleated cell counts from reference gene primer amplification. Sequenced by immunoSEQ multiplex PCR; TCRdb stores in-frame clones only, minus some. V, J and clone size were drawn from that table, and D and trimming were deduced from the DNA. The sample lists about 230,000 clones; roughly 83% were seen once. Losses at the gene ends were 5 bases for V and 7 bases for J; bases not matched to a gene: 5. This CDR3 has 13 residues. Sequencing was performed on peripheral blood. This TCR was sampled from a woman aged 70-85 years with active or convalescent COVID-19. This chain joins TRBV12-3 or TRBV12-4 and TRBJ2-4, with TRBD1 matching 7 bases. In nucleotides, the CDR3 is TGTGCCAGCAGTCCCATACAGGGGAACATTCAGTACTTC. This sequence encodes CASSPIQGNIQYF.